This paragraph covers one TCR beta chain sequence. This sample was taken from a study of control samples from healthy donors and cancer patients. Libraries were prepared by immunoSEQ multiplex PCR; TCRdb keeps only in-frame clonotypes and omits some of them. Of under 150,000 clones in the sample, approximately 89% were seen once. V was pared by 0 bases and J by 0 bases, with 12 bases between. The CDR3 loop spans 18 amino acids. Germline V gene lookup returns CDR1 MGHRA and CDR2 YSYEKL. V and J are TRBV4-1 and TRBJ2-6; the D gene is possibly TRBD2 (5 bases). The sample comprised blood. The receptor was isolated from a man aged 60 to 75 in good health. The CDR3 region is CASSQDAGLSSGANVLTF. The CDR3 nucleotides are TGCGCCAGCAGCCAAGATGCAGGACTTAGCTCTGGGGCCAACGTCCTGACTTTC.